The rows below give T cell receptor beta chains drawn from one sample of a study of cytomegalovirus exposure and HLA in healthy donors. The protocol was immunoSEQ multiplex PCR, while the TCRdb copy is restricted to in-frame clones and leaves out a portion. The sample yields tens of thousands of clones, 82% seen once. Sequenced sample: PBMCs. These receptor sequences come from a man aged 18 to 30 in good health and CMV-seronegative. Both conserved end residues are part of each CDR3. The D gene is left open where the match is weak. Expanded clones get a size class; other rows say once, few or many, or leave the size out.

.	TRBV25-1	.	TRBJ2-2	CASTQLNTGELFF	TGTGCCAGCACTCAACTGAACACCGGGGAGCTGTTTTTT
few	TRBV6-6	.	TRBJ1-6	CASRAGISSPLHF	TGTGCCAGCAGAGCAGGGATAAGTTCACCCCTCCACTTT
few	TRBV28	TRBD1	TRBJ1-4	CASSFPGTGTAATNEKLFF	TGTGCCAGCAGTTTCCCCGGGACAGGGACTGCTGCAACTAATGAAAAACTGTTTTTT
few	TRBV5-4	TRBD1	TRBJ2-3	CASSLAVGQGDTQYF	TGTGCCAGCAGCTTGGCCGTAGGACAGGGAGATACGCAGTATTTT
.	TRBV7-6	.	TRBJ2-7	CASSLYPDSSYEQYF	TGTGCCAGCAGCTTATACCCGGACAGCTCCTACGAGCAGTACTTC
.	TRBV6-5	TRBD1	TRBJ2-7	CATRTGVSSEQYF	TGTGCCACGCGGACAGGGGTAAGCAGCGAGCAGTACTTC
.	TRBV7-3	.	TRBJ1-5	CASSFQGYSNQPQHF	TGTGCCAGCAGCTTTCAGGGCTATAGCAATCAGCCCCAGCATTTT
.	TRBV7-3	TRBD2	TRBJ2-1	CASSLAGGDYNEQFF	TGTGCCAGCAGCTTAGCGGGAGGGGACTACAATGAGCAGTTCTTC
few	TRBV29-1	TRBD2	TRBJ2-5	CSVRIAGSQETQYF	TGCAGCGTTCGAATAGCGGGATCACAAGAGACCCAGTACTTC
.	TRBV4-3	.	TRBJ2-7	CASSQLGESYEQYF	TGCGCCAGCAGCCAACTCGGGGAATCCTACGAGCAGTACTTC
.	TRBV7-9	TRBD2	TRBJ2-1	CASSSQPGTTASEQFF	TGTGCCAGCAGCTCACAACCCGGGACTACTGCATCCGAGCAGTTCTTC
.	TRBV6-1	.	TRBJ2-5	CASRLGGAQTQYF	TGTGCCAGCAGACTAGGGGGGGCGCAGACCCAGTACTTC
.	TRBV6-5	.	TRBJ2-1	CASSRGQVGGNEQFF	TGTGCCAGCAGCCGAGGACAGGTGGGGGGTAATGAGCAGTTCTTC
.	TRBV2	.	TRBJ1-1	CASSEIRGAHAEAFF	TGTGCCAGCAGCGAGATTCGGGGGGCCCATGCCGAGGCTTTCTTT
.	TRBV18	TRBD1	TRBJ2-1	CASSATRQGSYNEQFF	TGTGCCAGCTCAGCAACCAGACAGGGTTCCTACAATGAGCAGTTCTTC
once	TRBV5-4	.	TRBJ2-5	CASSTGLGETQYF	TGTGCCAGCAGCACAGGGCTCGGGGAGACCCAGTACTTC
once	TRBV7-3	.	TRBJ2-3	CASSHPSEDTQYF	TGTGCCAGCAGCCACCCTAGCGAAGATACGCAGTATTTT
.	TRBV19	.	TRBJ1-2	CASSIIFQGYGYTF	TGTGCCAGTAGTATAATCTTCCAGGGTTATGGCTACACCTTC
.	TRBV19	TRBD1	TRBJ1-1	CASSIGQGAFGTEAFF	TGTGCCAGTAGTATCGGACAGGGGGCATTTGGCACTGAAGCTTTCTTT
.	TRBV10-2	.	TRBJ2-2	CASNNRERNGELFF	TGCGCCAGCAATAACAGGGAGCGGAACGGGGAGCTGTTTTTT
.	TRBV30	.	TRBJ1-2	CAWSPLGQGLRGYTF	TGTGCCTGGAGTCCCTTAGGGCAGGGACTTCGAGGCTACACCTTC